This TCR beta chain was documented in a study of shared clonotypes between healthy human individuals. Across the whole study: Three CD4 naive, three CD4 memory, two CD8 naive and one CD8 memory plate were used per donor.

For every subset, genomic DNA was evenly distributed across several immunoSEQ plates. The data were produced by immunoSEQ multiplex PCR, yet TCRdb's version contains in-frame clones alone and is incomplete. Of over a million clones in the sample, around 76% are singletons; the top ten hold less than 1.5%. Regarding the study as a whole: Researchers found naive subsets generally carried larger estimated richness than memory subsets. The naive CD4 repertoires of a few donors were compared, and about 5% of clonotypes were shared.

This clone was detected only a few times. The antigen remains unidentified. Sequenced: memory CD4+ T cells sorted from blood. Subset meaning: CD45RA-negative fraction. The TCR comes from a man younger than 35 in good health.

The CDR3 region has the DNA TGTGCCACCAGCCCGGGGAGGGGGCTGGTTAATGAGCAGTTCTTC. Encoded protein: CATSPGRGLVNEQFF. The chain links TRBV15 to TRBJ2-1; D may correspond to TRBD1 or TRBD2 (7 bases each). Trimming left V 5 bases short and J 7 bases short, with 18 bases between. Germline CDR1 LNHNV, CDR2 YYDKDF (reference sequence). The CDR3 is 15 amino acids.